This T cell receptor (beta chain) was captured in a study of blood T cell repertoires in COVID-19. Study-wide background: The samples span acute and convalescent COVID-19 from the United States, Italy and Spain. T cells, B-cell-depleted T cells, or PBMCs supplied cDNA or gDNA.

The authors' processing: Amplification of reference gene primers provided the estimated nucleated cell counts. The assay was immunoSEQ multiplex PCR, and TCRdb's table has in-frame clones only and misses some. V and J calls and clone size are those listed in that table; D and trimming were worked out from the DNA. The table records 210,000 or so clones, 85% to 90% of them present only once. CDR1 and CDR2 (germline): LGHNA, YSLEER. This CDR3 contains 14 residues. Trimming pared 5 bases from V and 6 bases from J, leaving 11 bases between. This chain joins TRBV4-3 and TRBJ1-6, with D maybe TRBD1 (5 bases). This TCR derives from a man between 18 and 35 years old with active or convalescent COVID-19. The sample taken for sequencing was peripheral blood. The CDR3 here is CASSSGGFNSPLHF. The DNA for the CDR3 is TGCGCCAGCAGCAGCGGGGGGTTTAATTCACCCCTCCACTTT.